This entry is about one T cell receptor (beta chain). The antigen remains unidentified. The germline V and J ends were trimmed by 3 bases and 7 bases, with 15 bases remaining between them. The CDR3 consists of 15 residues. Germline loops: CDR1 MNHEY, CDR2 SMNVEV (reference sequence). 13 Jbeta primers and 60 Vbeta primers were used for the PCR. Per the study methods: Around 80 million unique TCR beta chains, about 11 million of them shared, were counted by a later analysis. Data came from immunoSEQ multiplex PCR; TCRdb stores just in-frame clones and leaves some out. V and J calls and clone size are those listed in that table; D and trimming were worked out from the DNA. In the table there are 140,000 to 150,000 clones, over 60% of which are singletons. The sample originates from a study of cytomegalovirus exposure and HLA in healthy donors. Findings of the study overall: When analyzed later, a missense DCLRE1C variant was found to be linked to TCR beta V- and J-gene trimming. Most TCR sequences proved rare, with some public TCRs found in many donors. The listing of 150 to 200 TCR beta chains classed them as cytomegalovirus-associated.

The sequence was obtained from a man aged 40-49 years in good health and CMV-seropositive. The chain recombines TRBV27 with TRBJ1-4; no firm D call. Sequenced sample: PBMCs. This chain's CDR3 is CASSFGLALGEKLFF. The CDR3 DNA is TGTGCCAGCAGTTTCGGGTTAGCACTCGGTGAAAAACTGTTTTTT.